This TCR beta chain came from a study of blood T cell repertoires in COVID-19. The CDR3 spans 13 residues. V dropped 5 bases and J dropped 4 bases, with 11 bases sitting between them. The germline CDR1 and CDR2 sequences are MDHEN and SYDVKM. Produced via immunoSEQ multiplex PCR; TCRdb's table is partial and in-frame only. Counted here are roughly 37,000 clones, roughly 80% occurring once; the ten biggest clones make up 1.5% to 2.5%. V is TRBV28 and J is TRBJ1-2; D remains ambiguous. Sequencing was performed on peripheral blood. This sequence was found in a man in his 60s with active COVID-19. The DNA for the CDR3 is TGTGCCAGCAGTGCACAGCCTGTCTATGGCTACACCTTC. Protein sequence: CASSAQPVYGYTF.